A single sample gave rise to the 20 T cell receptor beta chains below, sequenced in a study of CXCR3-negative and CXCR3-positive naive CD8 T cells. General study results and limits: Naive cells positive for CXCR3 carried more hydrophobic TRB CDR3s than CXCR3-negative ones.

Their antigens remain unidentified. cDNA libraries for TRB were generated by 5' RACE incorporating UMI labels. TCRdb re-called the 5' RACE reads and shows each CDR3 protein once, DNA omitted. The sample holds roughly 120,000 distinct CDR3 sequences. The sample taken for sequencing was naive CXCR3+ CD8+ T cells from blood. This sample's subset: CD45RO-CCR7+CD27+CD95- naive CD8+ T cells expressing CXCR3 (TNR3+). Every receptor here comes from a human donor in good health. Some clones in this sample may be carry-over from other donors' samples.

V and J are TRBV6-2 or TRBV6-3 and TRBJ1-1; TCRdb returns TRBD1, unconfirmable since there is no DNA. Germline loops: CDR1 MNHEY, CDR2 SVGEGT. The CDR3 has 14 residues. The CDR3 region is CASSFMTGYTEAFF.

This chain connects TRBV7-9 to TRBJ2-3; TCRdb outputs TRBD1, but without DNA this stays unchecked. This CDR3 comprises 14 residues. Germline V gene lookup returns CDR1 SEHNR and CDR2 FQNEAQ (reference sequence). The CDR3 loop reads CASSNPERPDTQYF.

The chain recombines TRBV29-1 with TRBJ1-5. The CDR3 totals 12 residues. Germline V CDR1 and CDR2: SQVTM, ANQGSEA. The CDR3 reads CSAKEAGQPQHF.

V gene TRBV24-1 combines with J gene TRBJ2-7; TCRdb selects TRBD2, and the lack of DNA leaves this call unchecked. There are 20 residues in the CDR3. The V gene's germline CDR1 is KGHDR and CDR2 SFDVKD. The CDR3 loop is CATPAPPACNPKGATYEQYF.

The chain recombines TRBV29-1 with TRBJ1-2; TCRdb's D gene call, TRBD1, goes unchecked for lack of DNA. Germline CDR1 is SQVTM and CDR2 is ANQGSEA. The CDR3 totals 13 residues. The CDR3 spells CSVDVRGIYGYTF.

The chain links TRBV20-1 to TRBJ2-3; the D gene TCRdb calls, TRBD2, cannot be checked with no DNA. Per the germline V gene, CDR1 is DFQATT and CDR2 is SNEGSKA (reference sequence). There are 14 residues in the CDR3. This chain's CDR3 is CSAWDFLRTDTQYF.

CDR3: CASSLGLARYEQYF. The chain combines TRBV5-6 with TRBJ2-7. The CDR3 length is 14 residues. Germline V gives CDR1 SGHDT, CDR2 YYEEEE.

The rearrangement links TRBV5-1 to TRBJ2-7; TCRdb selects TRBD1, and the lack of DNA leaves this call unchecked. The CDR3 covers 14 residues. Germline CDR1 and CDR2: SGHRS and YFSETQ. The CDR3 region is CASSLAGGAYEQYF.

V and J are TRBV11-3 and TRBJ2-7; the TCRdb call, TRBD1, lacks DNA for checking. CDR3 size: 14 residues. From germline, CDR1 is SGHNT and CDR2 YENEEA. CDR3 amino acids: CASSSGPVNSEQYF.

The chain's CDR3 is CSVEGLAGNTGELFF. This chain connects TRBV29-1 to TRBJ2-2; TCRdb's D call of TRBD2 is untestable without DNA. Germline CDR1 reads SQVTM; CDR2 reads ANQGSEA. This CDR3 region has 15 residues.

The CDR3 sequence: CSARDPGGRWEQYF. The genes are TRBV20-1 and TRBJ2-7; no DNA is available, so the TRBD2 call from TCRdb remains unchecked. This CDR3 is 14 amino acids long. Per germline, CDR1 DFQATT and CDR2 SNEGSKA (reference sequence).

The CDR3 here is CASSLGTTNTGELFF. The chain recombines TRBV7-3 with TRBJ2-2; the D call of TRBD1 rests on TCRdb alone, since no DNA is present to check it. The germline V gene encodes CDR1 SGHTA and CDR2 FQGTGA. The CDR3 is 15 amino acids.

V is TRBV12-3 or TRBV12-4 and J is TRBJ2-3. The CDR3 is 15 amino acids. CDR3 residues: CASSGSGSFTDTQYF.

The CDR3 loop reads CASTSLTVRQGALTDTQYF. The rearrangement joins TRBV19 to TRBJ2-3; the TCRdb call, TRBD1, lacks DNA for checking. Germline lookup yields CDR1 LNHDA and CDR2 SQIVND (reference sequence). The CDR3 is made up of 19 amino acids.

The chain recombines TRBV28 with TRBJ1-2. This CDR3 has 11 amino acids. Germline CDR1 is MDHEN and CDR2 is SYDVKM. CDR3 amino acids: CASSYSSSYTF.

The chain couples TRBV28 to TRBJ2-2; TCRdb calls TRBD1, which cannot be checked without DNA. The germline CDR1 and CDR2 sequences are MDHEN and SYDVKM. The CDR3 runs to 14 residues. The CDR3 loop is CASSFREGTGELFF.

The chain uses TRBV12-3 or TRBV12-4 and TRBJ2-2. This CDR3 has 14 residues. CDR3 sequence reads: CASSFTANTGELFF.

CDR3 region: CASSWSGRDTYNEQFF. The chain combines TRBV5-1 with TRBJ2-1; TCRdb selects TRBD2, and the lack of DNA leaves this call unchecked. Germline V gives CDR1 SGHRS, CDR2 YFSETQ. CDR3 length: 16 residues.

The chain links TRBV29-1 to TRBJ2-1; TCRdb names TRBD2, which stays unverified in the absence of DNA. Germline V gives CDR1 SQVTM, CDR2 ANQGSEA. The CDR3 is 12 amino acids. The CDR3 sequence is CSVPSAVDEQFF.

The J gene is TRBJ2-5, the V gene TRBV9; TCRdb's D gene call, TRBD2, goes unchecked for lack of DNA. From germline, CDR1 is SGDLS and CDR2 YYNGEE. The CDR3 runs to 13 residues. The CDR3 region is CASGGTRKETQYF.